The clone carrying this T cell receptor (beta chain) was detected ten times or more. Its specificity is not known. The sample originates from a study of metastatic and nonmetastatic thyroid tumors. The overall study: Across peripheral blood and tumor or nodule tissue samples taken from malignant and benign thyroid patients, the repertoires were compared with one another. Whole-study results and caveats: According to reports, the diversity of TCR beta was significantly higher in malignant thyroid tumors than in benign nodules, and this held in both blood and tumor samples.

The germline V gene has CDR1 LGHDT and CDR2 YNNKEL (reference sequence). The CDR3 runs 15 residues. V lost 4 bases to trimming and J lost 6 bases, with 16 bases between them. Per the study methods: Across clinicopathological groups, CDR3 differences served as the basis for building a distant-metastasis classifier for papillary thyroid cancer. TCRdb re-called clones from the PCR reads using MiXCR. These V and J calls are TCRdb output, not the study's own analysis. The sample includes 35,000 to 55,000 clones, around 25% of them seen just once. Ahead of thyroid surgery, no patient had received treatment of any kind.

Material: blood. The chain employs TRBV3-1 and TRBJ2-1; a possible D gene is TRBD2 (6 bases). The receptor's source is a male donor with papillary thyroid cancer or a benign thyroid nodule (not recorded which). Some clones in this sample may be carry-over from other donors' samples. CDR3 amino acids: CASSPNGLRGNEQFF. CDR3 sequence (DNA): TGTGCCAGCAGCCCTAATGGACTGCGGGGCAATGAGCAGTTCTTC.